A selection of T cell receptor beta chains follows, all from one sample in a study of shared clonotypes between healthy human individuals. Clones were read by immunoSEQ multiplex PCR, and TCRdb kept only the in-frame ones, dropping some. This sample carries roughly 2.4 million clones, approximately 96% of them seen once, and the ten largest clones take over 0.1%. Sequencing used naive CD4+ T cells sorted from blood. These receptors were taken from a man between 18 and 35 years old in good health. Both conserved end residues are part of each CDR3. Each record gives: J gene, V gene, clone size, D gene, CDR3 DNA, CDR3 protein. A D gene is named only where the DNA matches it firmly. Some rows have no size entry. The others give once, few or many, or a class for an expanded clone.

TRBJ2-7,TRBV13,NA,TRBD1,TGTGCCAGCAGCCCAAGGACAGGTATGGAAGAGCAGTACTTC,CASSPRTGMEEQYF
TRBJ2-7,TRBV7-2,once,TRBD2,TGTGCCAGCAGCCATAACGTACTGAGCGGGAGTGCCGAGCAGTACTTC,CASSHNVLSGSAEQYF
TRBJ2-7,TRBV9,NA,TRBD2,TGTGCCAGCAGCGTAGGAGGGACTAGTGGGACCTACGAGCAGTACTTC,CASSVGGTSGTYEQYF
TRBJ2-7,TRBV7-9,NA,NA,TGTGCCAGCAGCTTAGGCTCCTACGAGCAGTACTTC,CASSLGSYEQYF
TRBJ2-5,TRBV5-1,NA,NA,TGCGCCAGCAGCTTCAGGGGGAGGGAGACCCAGTACTTC,CASSFRGRETQYF
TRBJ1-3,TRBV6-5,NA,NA,TGTGCCAGCAGACCTAGGACGGACCGAAACACCATATATTTT,CASRPRTDRNTIYF
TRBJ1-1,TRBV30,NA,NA,TGTGCCTGGAGTGTACTGAAGAACACTGAAGCTTTCTTT,CAWSVLKNTEAFF
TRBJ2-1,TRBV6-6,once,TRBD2,TGTGCCAGCAGCTCTCCGGGGGGGGGCTCCTACAATGAGCAGTTCTTC,CASSSPGGGSYNEQFF
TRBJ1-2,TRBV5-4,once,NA,TGTGCCAGCAGCCCAAACGGGGCTAACTATGGCTACACCTTC,CASSPNGANYGYTF
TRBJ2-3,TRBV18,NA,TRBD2,TGTGCCAGCTCACCAACTAGCGGAAGCACAGATACGCAGTATTTT,CASSPTSGSTDTQYF
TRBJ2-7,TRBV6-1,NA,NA,TGTGCCAGCACTTCATTCCCAGGGGCCGAGCAGTACTTC,CASTSFPGAEQYF
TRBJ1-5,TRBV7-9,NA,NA,TGTGCCAGCAGCTTAGTCAAAGTCGGCGGGGCCGGACTCAATCAGCCCCAGCATTTT,CASSLVKVGGAGLNQPQHF
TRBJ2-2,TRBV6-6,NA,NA,TGTGCCAGCAGTTATTCCATAGCGAGGAACACCGGGGAGCTGTTTTTT,CASSYSIARNTGELFF
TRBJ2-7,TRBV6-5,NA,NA,TGTGCCAGCAGGCGGACAGACGAGCAGTACTTC,CASRRTDEQYF
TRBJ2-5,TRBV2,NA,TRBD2,TGTGCCAGCAGTGAAAGGCAAAGGCTAGCGGGGAAAGAGACCCAGTACTTC,CASSERQRLAGKETQYF
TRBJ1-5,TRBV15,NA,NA,TGTGCCACCAGCAGTGTAACGGGGCCCAATCAGCCCCAGCATTTT,CATSSVTGPNQPQHF
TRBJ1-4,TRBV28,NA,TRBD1,TGTGCCAGCGACACACTACGACAGGGAATGAACGAAAAACTGTTTTTT,CASDTLRQGMNEKLFF
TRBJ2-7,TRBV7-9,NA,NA,TGTGCCAGCAGCTCACTACCCTACGAGCAGTACTTC,CASSSLPYEQYF
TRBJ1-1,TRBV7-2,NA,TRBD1,TGTGCCAGCAGCTTCACAGGGGGCTTCACTGAAGCTTTCTTT,CASSFTGGFTEAFF
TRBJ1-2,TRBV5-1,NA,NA,TGCGCCAGCAGCTTGGACCCCGGGCAGGACCTCTATGGCTACACCTTC,CASSLDPGQDLYGYTF
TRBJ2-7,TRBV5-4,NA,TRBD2,TGTGCCAGCAGCTTGGAACTAGCGGGAGTGGGTGAGCAGTACTTC,CASSLELAGVGEQYF
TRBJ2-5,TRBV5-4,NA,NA,TGTGCCAGCAGCGGAAGTCGGGGGCCAGGGGTAGAGACCCAGTACTTC,CASSGSRGPGVETQYF
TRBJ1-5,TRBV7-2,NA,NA,TGTGCCAGCAGCTTAGTCCACAGTCAGCCCCAGCATTTT,CASSLVHSQPQHF
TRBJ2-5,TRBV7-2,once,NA,TGTGCCAGCAGCTTAGGCGGCGAAGAGACCCAGTACTTC,CASSLGGEETQYF